One sample yielded the 22 T cell receptor beta chains listed below, sequenced in a study of neurological immune-mediated disorders (dated by TCRdb to between 2018 and 2021). Libraries were made using 5' RACE. The sample was run on an Illumina HiSeq 2500. TCRdb applied fastp at Q25 and MiXCR to the public reads, then kept only in-frame beta chains. All rows with the same CDR3 protein become a single entry with the most common DNA and genes. Within this sample are about 21,000 distinct CDR3 sequences, with roughly 6.2% of them counted one time only. The ten biggest clones cover less than 55% of the sample. The sequencing input was CD8+ T cells from blood. These receptors all come from a man aged 18 to 30 in good health.

Ten or more counts support this clonotype. This chain joins TRBV9 and TRBJ2-7, with 7 bases lining up with TRBD1. With 3 bases clipped from V and 2 bases from J, the junction kept 8 bases outside the gene matches. The CDR3 has 15 amino acids. Germline assignment: CDR1 SGDLS and CDR2 YYNGEE. The CDR3 region has the DNA TGTGCCAGCAGCGCCGGGACAGAAAATACCTACGAGCAGTACTTC. It is translated as CASSAGTENTYEQYF.

This clonotype was detected many times. The V and J genes are TRBV15 and TRBJ2-1, with 7 bases lining up with TRBD1. Germline V lookup: CDR1 LNHNV, CDR2 YYDKDF (reference sequence). J gave up 2 bases and V 5 bases, and 15 bases lay outside the gene matches. The CDR3 has 18 residues. CDR3 sequence reads: CATSQAKGRGQPYNEQFF. In nucleotides, the CDR3 is TGTGCCACCAGCCAAGCAAAGGGACGGGGACAGCCCTACAATGAGCAGTTCTTC.

This clonotype was recorded at least ten times. The gene calls are TRBV27 and TRBJ2-3; D perhaps matches TRBD1 (6 bases). Trimming shortened V by 3 bases and J by 2 bases, and 9 bases separated the two germline ends. This CDR3 spans 14 amino acids. Germline V gene sequence: CDR1 MNHEY, CDR2 SMNVEV (reference sequence). As DNA, the CDR3 is TGTGCCAGCAGTTTGGACAGTCACACAGATACGCAGTATTTT. Protein sequence: CASSLDSHTDTQYF.

This clonotype was seen many times. The chain links TRBV20-1 to TRBJ2-7; tentative D call: TRBD1 (6 bases). CDR1 and CDR2 (germline): DFQATT, SNEGSKA (reference sequence). The CDR3 loop spans 17 amino acids. The V end lost 3 bases, the J end lost 5 bases, and 26 bases lay between the germline ends. The CDR3 is CSASSLGAGTILDEQYF. Written as DNA, the CDR3 is TGCAGTGCTAGCTCCCTGGGGGCAGGGACCATACTCGACGAGCAGTACTTC.

This clonotype has only a few counts. The rearrangement joins TRBV13 to TRBJ1-1; the D is unclear. Germline values: CDR1 PRHDT, CDR2 FYEKMQ (reference sequence). The V end was cut by 5 bases, the J end by 4 bases, with 8 bases between. This CDR3 has 12 residues. The DNA of the CDR3 is TGTGCCAGCAGCCTCGGGTTCACTGAAGCTTTCTTT. Its protein product is CASSLGFTEAFF.

This clonotype was counted at least ten times. The chain is built from TRBV7-9 and TRBJ2-1; 9 nucleotides line up with TRBD2. CDR3 size: 16 residues. Trimming at V came to 1 base and at J to 8 bases, leaving 9 bases not matched to a gene. In germline, CDR1 is SEHNR, CDR2 FQNEAQ (reference sequence). The CDR3 DNA reads as TGTGCCAGCAGCTTAGGTTTCGGGGCGGGGGGGCATGAGCAGTTCTTC. This codes for CASSLGFGAGGHEQFF.

This clonotype was seen ten or more times. The J gene is TRBJ1-5, the V gene TRBV6-1; D is unresolved. The germline gives CDR1 MNHNS, CDR2 SASEGT. V gave up 1 base and J gave up 5 bases, with 9 bases separating them. This CDR3 has 14 amino acids. The CDR3 is CASSEVGSHQPQHF. Written as DNA, the CDR3 is TGTGCCAGCAGTGAAGTCGGCAGTCATCAGCCCCAGCATTTT.

V and J are TRBV7-9 and TRBJ2-1, with TRBD1 matching 8 bases. Germline loops: CDR1 SEHNR, CDR2 FQNEAQ (reference sequence). V lost 4 bases to trimming and J lost 4 bases; unmatched junction nucleotides: 15. The CDR3 loop spans 18 amino acids. This CDR3 is CASSSSVGQGASYNEQFF. The CDR3 nucleotides are TGTGCCAGCAGCTCCTCGGTTGGGCAGGGGGCTTCATACAATGAGCAGTTCTTC.

This clonotype has ten or more counts. This chain connects TRBV27 to TRBJ1-1; 8 bases are shared with TRBD1. Germline loops: CDR1 MNHEY, CDR2 SMNVEV (reference sequence). The CDR3 consists of 15 residues. V shed 3 bases, J shed 0 bases, and the junction held 3 bases outside the gene matches. The CDR3 sequence is CASSFGTGLNTEAFF. The CDR3 DNA follows: TGTGCCAGCAGTTTTGGGACAGGCCTGAACACTGAAGCTTTCTTT.

In this sample, this clonotype is medium-sized. This chain links TRBV9 with TRBJ1-2; TRBD1 might be the D (5 bases). Germline assignment: CDR1 SGDLS and CDR2 YYNGEE. The germline V and J ends were trimmed by 4 bases and 11 bases, with 18 bases remaining between them. The CDR3 has 13 residues. The CDR3 nucleotides are TGTGCCAGCAGCCGAATCACCCGGGGGGAGTACACCTTC. Amino acid sequence: CASSRITRGEYTF.

This clonotype was recorded many times. The genes are TRBV7-8 and TRBJ1-6; 7 bases line up with TRBD1. CDR1 is SGHVS and CDR2 is FQNEAQ in the germline V gene. V was pared by 4 bases and J by 7 bases, with 7 bases of the junction left unmatched. The CDR3 spans 15 residues. The CDR3 is CASSWDSVLNSPLHF. Here the CDR3 DNA reads TGTGCCAGCAGCTGGGACAGCGTCCTAAATTCACCCCTCCACTTT.

This clonotype has at least ten counts. This rearrangement joins TRBV9 to TRBJ1-4; 8 nucleotides match TRBD1. The V segment lost 4 bases and the J segment 4 bases; nucleotides outside the gene matches: 6. Germline V gene sequence: CDR1 SGDLS, CDR2 YYNGEE. The CDR3 length is 15 residues. The CDR3 DNA is TGTGCCAGCAGCATCACAGGGGGAGTTAATGAAAAACTGTTTTTT. Encoded protein: CASSITGGVNEKLFF.

There are many counts of this clonotype. The V call is TRBV3-1, the J call TRBJ1-1; D remains ambiguous. The CDR3 has 12 residues. Germline V lookup: CDR1 LGHDT, CDR2 YNNKEL (reference sequence). Trimming took off 3 bases at V and 1 base at J, with 3 bases between the two ends. Written as DNA, the CDR3 is TGTGCCAGCAGCCATAGGAACACTGAAGCTTTCTTT. Residues: CASSHRNTEAFF.

This clonotype was seen ten or more times. The V gene is TRBV29-1, the J gene TRBJ2-2; 10 nucleotides match TRBD1. Per the germline V gene, CDR1 is SQVTM and CDR2 is ANQGSEA. The ends lost 7 bases at V and 4 bases at J; junction bases unmatched: 6. CDR3 length: 14 amino acids. This chain's CDR3 is CSAQGQGITGELFF. CDR3 bases: TGCAGCGCACAGGGACAGGGGATCACCGGGGAGCTGTTTTTT.

There are many counts of this clonotype. V and J are TRBV7-2 and TRBJ1-2; D ambiguous. The CDR3 is made up of 14 amino acids. The germline CDR1 and CDR2 sequences are SGHTA and FQGNSA. V dropped 0 bases and J dropped 4 bases, with 9 bases sitting between them. The CDR3 is CASSLAGAPYGYTF. CDR3 bases: TGTGCCAGCAGCTTAGCGGGCGCACCCTATGGCTACACCTTC.

This clonotype was found many times. The chain carries TRBV9 and TRBJ2-3, with D perhaps TRBD1 or TRBD2 (5 bases each). Germline V gives CDR1 SGDLS, CDR2 YYNGEE. This CDR3 comprises 14 residues. V was trimmed by 2 bases and J by 5 bases, leaving 12 bases between them. The CDR3 nucleotides read TGTGCCAGCAGCGTTTGGGGGTCGGGAGATACGCAGTATTTT. It is translated as CASSVWGSGDTQYF.

This clonotype was recorded at least ten times. As DNA, the CDR3 is TGCAGTGCTAGCGGGGGGACGGCTTCCTACGAGCAGTACTTC. This sequence encodes CSASGGTASYEQYF. The chain is built from TRBV20-1 and TRBJ2-7; 7 bases line up with TRBD2. Trimming cost V 3 bases and J 1 base; bases outside gene matches: 6. Germline loops: CDR1 DFQATT, CDR2 SNEGSKA (reference sequence). This CDR3 region has 14 residues.

This clonotype was recorded at least ten times. The chain combines TRBV12-3 or TRBV12-4 with TRBJ2-5; D may be TRBD2 (6 bases). V gave up 6 bases and J gave up 2 bases, with 13 bases separating them. This CDR3 is built from 14 residues. In nucleotides, the CDR3 is TGTGCCAGCAGCTGGGGCGGGATACAAGAGACCCAGTACTTC. Protein sequence: CASSWGGIQETQYF.

In its sample, this clonotype was seen many times. This chain connects TRBV7-8 to TRBJ1-5, with D maybe TRBD1 (5 bases). This CDR3 region has 14 residues. V was pared by 10 bases and J by 4 bases, with 17 bases between. Germline V gene data show CDR1 as SGHVS and CDR2 as FQNEAQ. CDR3 nucleotides: TGTGCCACCCGCAGGGTGGGAGTAAATCAGCCCCAGCATTTT. The encoded protein is CATRRVGVNQPQHF.

This clonotype showed up many times. The rearrangement joins TRBV3-1 to TRBJ2-5; the D gene is possibly TRBD2 (6 bases). This CDR3 comprises 15 residues. V lost 3 bases and J lost 7, with 18 bases in between. Germline V lookup: CDR1 LGHDT, CDR2 YNNKEL (reference sequence). CDR3 sequence reads: CASSHWERASGTQYF. The CDR3 region has the DNA TGTGCCAGCAGCCATTGGGAGCGGGCAAGCGGGACCCAGTACTTC.

Many counts were recorded for this clonotype. The rearrangement uses TRBV6-4 and TRBJ1-2; D remains ambiguous. With 6 bases removed from V and 9 bases from J, the gap between germline ends came to 11 bases. Germline lookup yields CDR1 MRHNA and CDR2 SNTAGT. The CDR3 is made up of 11 amino acids. The CDR3, as DNA: TGTGCCAGCAGGAGAGGAGAGAGCTACACCTTC. Translating gives CASRRGESYTF.

This clonotype came up many times. The chain recombines TRBV5-8 with TRBJ1-1; D uncertain. This CDR3 is built from 12 residues. Trimming took off 1 base at V and 5 bases at J, with 6 bases between the two ends. Germline CDR1 is SGHTS and CDR2 is YDEGEE. The CDR3 DNA sequence: TGTGCCAGCAGCTTGTCACGTACTGAAGCTTTCTTT. The encoded protein is CASSLSRTEAFF. The full variable domain, its missing parts supplied by reference TRBV5-8 and TRBJ1-1, is EAGVTQSPTHLIKTRGQQATLRCSPISGHTSVYWYQQALGLGLQFLLWYDEGEERNRGNFPPRFSGRQFPNYSSELNVNALELEDSALYLCASSLSRTEAFFGQGTRLTVV.